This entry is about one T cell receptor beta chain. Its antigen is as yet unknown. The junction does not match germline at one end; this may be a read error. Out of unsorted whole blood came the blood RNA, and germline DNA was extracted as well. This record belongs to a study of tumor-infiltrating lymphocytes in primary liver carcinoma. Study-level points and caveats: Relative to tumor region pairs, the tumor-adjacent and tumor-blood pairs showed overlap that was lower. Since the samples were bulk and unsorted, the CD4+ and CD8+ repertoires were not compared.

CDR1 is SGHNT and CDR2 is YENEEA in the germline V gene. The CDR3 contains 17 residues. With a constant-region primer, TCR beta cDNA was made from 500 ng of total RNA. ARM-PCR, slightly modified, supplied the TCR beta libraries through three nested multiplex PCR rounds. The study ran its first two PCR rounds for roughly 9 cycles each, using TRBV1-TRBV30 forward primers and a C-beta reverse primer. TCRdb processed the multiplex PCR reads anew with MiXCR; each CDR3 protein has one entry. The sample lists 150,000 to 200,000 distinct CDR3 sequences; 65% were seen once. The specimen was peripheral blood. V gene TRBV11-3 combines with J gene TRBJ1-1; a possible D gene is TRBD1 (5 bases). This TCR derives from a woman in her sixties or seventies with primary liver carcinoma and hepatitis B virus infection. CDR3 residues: CVSSLDLMGQINSEAFF. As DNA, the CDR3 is TGTGTCAGCAGCTTAGATCTAATGGGGCAAATTAACAGTGAAGCTTTCTTT. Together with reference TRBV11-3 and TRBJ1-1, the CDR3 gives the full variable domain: EAGVVQSPRYKIIEKKQPVAFWCNPISGHNTLYWYLQNLGQGPELLIRYENEEAVDDSQLPKDRFSAERLKGVDSTLKIQPAELGDSAVYLCVSSLDLMGQINSEAFFGQGTRLTVV.